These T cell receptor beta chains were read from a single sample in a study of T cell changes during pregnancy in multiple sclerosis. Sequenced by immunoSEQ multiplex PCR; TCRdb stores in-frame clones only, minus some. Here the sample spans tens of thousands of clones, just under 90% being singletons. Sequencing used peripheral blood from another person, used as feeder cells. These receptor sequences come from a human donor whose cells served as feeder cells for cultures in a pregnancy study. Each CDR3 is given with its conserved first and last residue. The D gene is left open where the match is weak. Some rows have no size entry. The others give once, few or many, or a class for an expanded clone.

CASSSRGGLNSPLHF,TGCGCCAGCAGCTCCCGAGGAGGACTTAATTCACCCCTCCACTTT,TRBV5-1,TRBJ1-6,NA,NA
CATSRGNRGGSTEAFF,TGTGCCACCAGCAGGGGAAATCGTGGGGGGAGCACTGAAGCTTTCTTT,TRBV15,TRBJ1-1,NA,NA
CASSLDRDVYEQYF,TGCGCCAGCAGCTTGGACAGGGACGTCTACGAGCAGTACTTC,TRBV5-1,TRBJ2-7,NA,NA
CASSPTGAFYGYTF,TGTGCCAGCTCACCGACGGGGGCATTCTATGGCTACACCTTC,TRBV18,TRBJ1-2,few,NA
CASSAGLAGATDTQYF,TGTGCCAGCAGCGCGGGACTAGCGGGAGCCACAGATACGCAGTATTTT,TRBV9,TRBJ2-3,NA,TRBD2
CATSRDRGAPSSYNEQFF,TGTGCCACCAGCAGAGATAGGGGGGCACCTAGCTCCTACAATGAGCAGTTCTTC,TRBV15,TRBJ2-1,NA,NA
CASSLFGVNEKLFF,TGTGCCAGCAGCTTATTTGGGGTTAATGAAAAACTGTTTTTT,TRBV11-2,TRBJ1-4,NA,NA
CASSPTHMVGQYF,TGTGCCAGCAGTCCGACTCATATGGTAGGGCAGTATTTT,TRBV7-2,TRBJ2-3,NA,NA
CSVKGQDLDSPLHF,TGCAGCGTTAAGGGACAGGATTTGGATTCACCCCTCCACTTT,TRBV29-1,TRBJ1-6,NA,TRBD1
CASSQITSENYEQYF,TGTGCCAGCAGCCAAATTACCAGCGAGAACTACGAGCAGTACTTC,TRBV4-2,TRBJ2-7,NA,NA
CASSKRDTEAFF,TGTGCCAGTAGTAAGAGGGACACTGAAGCTTTCTTT,TRBV19,TRBJ1-1,NA,NA
CASSAPPGHGSYEQYF,TGTGCCAGCAGCGCCCCCCCCGGACACGGATCCTACGAGCAGTACTTC,TRBV7-9,TRBJ2-7,NA,NA
CASRTHGTDTQYF,TGTGCCAGCAGGACCCATGGCACAGATACGCAGTATTTT,TRBV6-5,TRBJ2-3,NA,NA
CASSLGWGASSSYEQYF,TGTGCCAGCAGCTTAGGTTGGGGGGCATCGAGCTCCTACGAGCAGTACTTC,TRBV7-6,TRBJ2-7,NA,NA
CASSSRVGASGTDTQYF,TGTGCCAGCAGCTCGCGGGTCGGGGCTAGCGGCACAGATACGCAGTATTTT,TRBV7-9,TRBJ2-3,NA,NA
CASRSQSGQAPQAFF,TGTGCCAGCAGATCGCAGTCGGGACAGGCTCCACAAGCTTTCTTT,TRBV6-5,TRBJ1-1,NA,TRBD1
CASSLVGAQETQYF,TGCGCCAGCAGCTTGGTCGGGGCCCAGGAGACCCAGTACTTC,TRBV5-1,TRBJ2-5,NA,NA
CASSLTGEGKNIQYF,TGTGCCAGCAGCTTGACAGGGGAGGGCAAAAACATTCAGTACTTC,TRBV7-3,TRBJ2-4,NA,NA
CASSRNGLGVNEQFF,TGTGCCAGCAGCCGCAACGGACTAGGGGTTAATGAGCAGTTCTTC,TRBV11-2,TRBJ2-1,NA,TRBD2
CASSLYPGEGPYNEQFF,TGCGCCAGCAGCTTGTATCCGGGAGAAGGACCCTACAATGAGCAGTTCTTC,TRBV5-1,TRBJ2-1,NA,NA
CASSPVRRETDTQYF,TGTGCCAGCTCCCCCGTGCGACGGGAGACAGATACGCAGTATTTT,TRBV18,TRBJ2-3,once,NA
CASRGGWSNSGNTIYF,TGTGCCTCCAGGGGGGGGTGGAGTAACTCTGGAAACACCATATATTTT,TRBV7-8,TRBJ1-3,NA,TRBD1
CASKRDPDTQYF,TGTGCCAGCAAAAGGGATCCAGATACGCAGTATTTT,TRBV6-5,TRBJ2-3,NA,NA
CASSLGLAGGNTQYF,TGTGCCAGCAGTTTAGGACTAGCGGGGGGAAATACGCAGTATTTT,TRBV27,TRBJ2-3,NA,TRBD2